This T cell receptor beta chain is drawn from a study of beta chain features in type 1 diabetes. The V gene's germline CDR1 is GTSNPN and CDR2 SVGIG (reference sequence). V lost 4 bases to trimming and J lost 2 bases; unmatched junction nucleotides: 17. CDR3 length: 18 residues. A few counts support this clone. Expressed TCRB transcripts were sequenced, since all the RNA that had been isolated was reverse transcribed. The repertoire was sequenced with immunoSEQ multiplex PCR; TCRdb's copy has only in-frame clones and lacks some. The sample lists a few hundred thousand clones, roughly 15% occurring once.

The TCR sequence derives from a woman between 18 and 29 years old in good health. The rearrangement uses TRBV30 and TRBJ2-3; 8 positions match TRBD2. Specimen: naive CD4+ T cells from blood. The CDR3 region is CAWTGRAGGNYFTDTQYF. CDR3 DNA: TGTGCCTGGACAGGTCGGGCGGGAGGCAACTATTTCACAGATACGCAGTATTTT.